This record covers a single T cell receptor beta chain. The CDR3 contains 17 residues. V lost 0 bases and J 6 bases, leaving 18 bases between the germline ends. Each PCR replicate from the sorted subsets contained 150 to 250 ng DNA, which is around 30,000 T cell genomes. Clones were sequenced by immunoSEQ multiplex PCR, and TCRdb holds only the in-frame ones, with some missing. The sample records 550,000 to 800,000 clones, 74% being singletons. The sample originates from a study of shared clonotypes between healthy human individuals. The J gene is TRBJ1-5, the V gene TRBV23-1, with D unresolved. TRBV23-1 is known as an ORF, though its function is uncertain. The receptor was isolated from a young woman in good health. The sequencing input was memory CD4+ T cells sorted from blood. Subset indicated: CD45RA-negative fraction. The CDR3 DNA reads TGCGCCAGCAGTCAATCGCCCCCGGCTCGAGGCGTTCAGCCCCAGCATTTT. It translates to CASSQSPPARGVQPQHF.